This T cell receptor beta chain was documented in a study of blood T cell repertoires in COVID-19. Study as a whole: Collection of acute and convalescent COVID-19 samples took place in the United States, Italy and Spain. Nucleic acid was either cDNA or gDNA, and it came from T cells, B-cell-depleted T cells, or PBMCs.

Original handling: Cell counts per sample came from amplifying reference gene primers. Libraries were prepared by immunoSEQ multiplex PCR; TCRdb keeps only in-frame clonotypes and omits some of them. V, J and clone size are taken as reported in that table, and D and trimming were inferred from the DNA itself. This sample has 50,000 to 65,000 clones, with 80% to 90% found just once. CDR3 length equals 17 residues. The source material was peripheral blood. This receptor was obtained from a human donor in a cohort sampled during active COVID-19. The chain carries TRBV21-1 and TRBJ1-1; the tabulated D call, TRBD1, remains unverified against the DNA. TRBV21-1 is a pseudogene segment. CDR3 loop: CASSKGMGRTANTEAFF. As DNA, the CDR3 is TGTGCCAGCAGCAAAGGCATGGGGCGAACAGCGAACACTGAAGCTTTCTTT.